The entry that follows covers one T cell receptor (beta chain) sequence. A read error may account for a junction end that differs from germline. This record comes from a study of cytomegalovirus exposure and HLA in healthy donors. Germline V lookup: CDR1 SSHAT, CDR2 FNYEAQ (reference sequence). The CDR3 runs to 16 residues. The PCR made use of 60 Vbeta and 13 Jbeta primers. The assay was immunoSEQ multiplex PCR, and TCRdb's table has in-frame clones only and misses some. Altogether 95,000 to 150,000 clones are present, 70% to 80% being singletons, with the ten largest covering 8.2%. The V call is TRBV7-7, the J call TRBJ2-1; 7 bases match TRBD2. This clonotype originated in a woman aged 35 to 49 in good health and CMV-seropositive. The sample was PBMCs. CDR3 in DNA: TGTGCTAGCAGCCCCATATTTGCGGGGGACTACAATGAGCAGTTCTTC. Protein product: CASSPIFAGDYNEQFF.